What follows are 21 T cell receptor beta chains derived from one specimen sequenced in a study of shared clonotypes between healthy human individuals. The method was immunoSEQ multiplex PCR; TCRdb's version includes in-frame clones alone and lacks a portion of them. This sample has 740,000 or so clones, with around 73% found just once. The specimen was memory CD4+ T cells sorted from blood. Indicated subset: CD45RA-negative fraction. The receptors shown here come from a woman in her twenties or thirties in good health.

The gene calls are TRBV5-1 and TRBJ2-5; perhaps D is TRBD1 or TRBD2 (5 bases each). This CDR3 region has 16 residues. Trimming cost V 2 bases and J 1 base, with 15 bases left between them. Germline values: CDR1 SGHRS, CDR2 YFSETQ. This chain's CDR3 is CASSFGTLRGQETQYF. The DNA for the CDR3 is TGCGCCAGCAGCTTCGGGACGTTGAGGGGCCAAGAGACCCAGTACTTC.

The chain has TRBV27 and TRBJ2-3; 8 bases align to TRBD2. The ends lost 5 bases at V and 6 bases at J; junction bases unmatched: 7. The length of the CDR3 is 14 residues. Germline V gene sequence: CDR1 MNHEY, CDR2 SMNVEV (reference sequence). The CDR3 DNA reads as TGTGCCAGCAGTCGGGCGGGGGGTACGGATACGCAGTATTTT. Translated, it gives CASSRAGGTDTQYF.

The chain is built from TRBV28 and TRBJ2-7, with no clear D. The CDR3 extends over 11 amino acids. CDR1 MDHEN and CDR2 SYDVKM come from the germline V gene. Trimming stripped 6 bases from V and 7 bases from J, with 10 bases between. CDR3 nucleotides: TGTGCCAGCAGCCGAACGCGGGAGCAGTACTTC. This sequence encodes CASSRTREQYF.

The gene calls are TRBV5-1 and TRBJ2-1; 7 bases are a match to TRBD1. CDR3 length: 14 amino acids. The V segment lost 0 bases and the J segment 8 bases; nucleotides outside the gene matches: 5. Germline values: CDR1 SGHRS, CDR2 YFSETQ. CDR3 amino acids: CASSLVQGDDEQFF. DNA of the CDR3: TGCGCCAGCAGCTTGGTTCAGGGGGACGATGAGCAGTTCTTC.

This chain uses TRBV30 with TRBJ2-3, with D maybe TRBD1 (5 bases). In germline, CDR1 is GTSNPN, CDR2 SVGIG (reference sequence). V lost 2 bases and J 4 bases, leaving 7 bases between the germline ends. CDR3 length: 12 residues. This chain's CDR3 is CAWSKGPDTQYF. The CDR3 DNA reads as TGTGCCTGGAGTAAGGGGCCAGATACGCAGTATTTT.

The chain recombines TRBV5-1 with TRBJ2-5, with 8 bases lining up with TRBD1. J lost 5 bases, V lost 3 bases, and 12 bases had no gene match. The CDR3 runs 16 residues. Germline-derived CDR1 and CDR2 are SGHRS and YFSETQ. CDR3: CASSSGQEPRVETQYF. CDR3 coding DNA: TGCGCCAGCAGCTCGGGACAGGAACCTCGAGTGGAGACCCAGTACTTC.

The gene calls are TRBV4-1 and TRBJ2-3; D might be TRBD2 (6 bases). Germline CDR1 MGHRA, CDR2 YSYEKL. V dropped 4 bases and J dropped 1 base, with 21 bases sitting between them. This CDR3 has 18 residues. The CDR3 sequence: CASSRFRGTGVGTDTQYF. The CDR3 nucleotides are TGCGCCAGCAGCCGTTTCCGGGGGACGGGAGTGGGCACAGATACGCAGTATTTT.

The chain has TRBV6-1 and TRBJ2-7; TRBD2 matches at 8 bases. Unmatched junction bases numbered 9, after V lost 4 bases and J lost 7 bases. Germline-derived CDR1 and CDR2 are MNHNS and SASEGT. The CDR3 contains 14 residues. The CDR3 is CASSGLANLGEQYF. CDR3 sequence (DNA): TGTGCCAGCAGTGGACTAGCGAACCTGGGGGAGCAGTACTTC.

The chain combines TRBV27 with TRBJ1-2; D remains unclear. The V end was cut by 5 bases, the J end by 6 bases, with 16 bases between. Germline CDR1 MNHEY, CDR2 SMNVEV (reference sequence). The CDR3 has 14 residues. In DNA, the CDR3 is TGTGCCAGCAGTCTACTTGGGTTCGGGGATGGCTACACCTTC. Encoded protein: CASSLLGFGDGYTF.

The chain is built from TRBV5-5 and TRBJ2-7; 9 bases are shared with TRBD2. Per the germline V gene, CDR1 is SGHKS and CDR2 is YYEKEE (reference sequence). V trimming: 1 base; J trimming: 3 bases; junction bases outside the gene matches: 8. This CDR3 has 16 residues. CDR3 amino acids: CASSLSGVAGDYEQYF. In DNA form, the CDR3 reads TGTGCCAGCAGCTTGAGCGGAGTAGCGGGGGACTACGAGCAGTACTTC.

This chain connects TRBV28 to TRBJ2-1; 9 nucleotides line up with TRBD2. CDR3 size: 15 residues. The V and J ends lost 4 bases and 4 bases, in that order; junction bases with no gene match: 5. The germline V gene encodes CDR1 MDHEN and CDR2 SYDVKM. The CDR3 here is CASSSRLAEYNEQFF. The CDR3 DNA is TGTGCCAGCAGTTCAAGACTAGCGGAGTACAATGAGCAGTTCTTC.

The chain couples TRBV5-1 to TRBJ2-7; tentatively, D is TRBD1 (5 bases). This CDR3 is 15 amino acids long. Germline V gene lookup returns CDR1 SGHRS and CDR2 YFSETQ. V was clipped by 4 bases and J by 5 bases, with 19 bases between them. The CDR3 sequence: CASSPTGTGFDEQYF. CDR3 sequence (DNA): TGCGCCAGCAGCCCTACAGGTACAGGTTTCGACGAGCAGTACTTC.

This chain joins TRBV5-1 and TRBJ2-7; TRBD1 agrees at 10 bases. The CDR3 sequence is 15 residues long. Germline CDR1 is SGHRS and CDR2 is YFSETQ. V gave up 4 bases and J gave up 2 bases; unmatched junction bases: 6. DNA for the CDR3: TGCGCCAGCAGCGACCGGGACAGGGGCACCTACGAGCAGTACTTC. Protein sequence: CASSDRDRGTYEQYF.

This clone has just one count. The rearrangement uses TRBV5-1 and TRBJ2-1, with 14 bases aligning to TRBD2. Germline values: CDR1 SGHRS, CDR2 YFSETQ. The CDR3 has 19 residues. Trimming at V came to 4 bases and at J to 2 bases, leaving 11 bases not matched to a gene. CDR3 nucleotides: TGCGCCAGCAGCACCCGGGGACTAGCGGGAGTCTCTGCCTACAATGAGCAGTTCTTC. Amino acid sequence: CASSTRGLAGVSAYNEQFF.

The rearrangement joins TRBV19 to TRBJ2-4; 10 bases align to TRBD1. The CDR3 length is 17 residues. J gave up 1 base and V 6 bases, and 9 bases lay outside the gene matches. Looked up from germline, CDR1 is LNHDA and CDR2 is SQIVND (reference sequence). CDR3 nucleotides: TGTGCCAGTAGCACCGGGACAGGGGTGTTGGCCAAAAACATTCAGTACTTC. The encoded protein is CASSTGTGVLAKNIQYF.

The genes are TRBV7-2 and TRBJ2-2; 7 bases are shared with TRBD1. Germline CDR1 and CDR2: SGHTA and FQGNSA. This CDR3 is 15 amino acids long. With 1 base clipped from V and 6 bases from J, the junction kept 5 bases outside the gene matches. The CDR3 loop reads CASSLGLGGAGELFF. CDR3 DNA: TGTGCCAGCAGCTTAGGTTTAGGGGGCGCCGGGGAGCTGTTTTTT.

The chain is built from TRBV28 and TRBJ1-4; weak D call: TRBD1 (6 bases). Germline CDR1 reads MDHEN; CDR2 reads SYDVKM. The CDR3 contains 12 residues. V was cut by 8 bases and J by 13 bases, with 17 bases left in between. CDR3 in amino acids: CASRLGGKRLFF. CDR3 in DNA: TGTGCCAGCCGACTAGGGGGGAAAAGACTGTTTTTT.

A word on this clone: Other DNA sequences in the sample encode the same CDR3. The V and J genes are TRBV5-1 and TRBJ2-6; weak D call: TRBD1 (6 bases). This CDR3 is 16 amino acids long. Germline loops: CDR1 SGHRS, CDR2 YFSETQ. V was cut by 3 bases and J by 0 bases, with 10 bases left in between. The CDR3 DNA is TGCGCCAGCAGCTCGACAGGTAACTCTGGGGCCAACGTCCTGACTTTC. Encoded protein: CASSSTGNSGANVLTF.

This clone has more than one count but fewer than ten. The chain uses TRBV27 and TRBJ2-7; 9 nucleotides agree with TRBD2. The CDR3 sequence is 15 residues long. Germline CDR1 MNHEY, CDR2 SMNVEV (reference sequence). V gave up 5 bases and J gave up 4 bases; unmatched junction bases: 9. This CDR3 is CASSPRGSGSYEQYF. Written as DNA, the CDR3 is TGTGCCAGCAGTCCCAGGGGTAGCGGGAGTTACGAGCAGTACTTC.

For the CDR3, the DNA is TGTGCCAGTAGTCATGCCTCAGGGGATACTAATGAAAAACTGTTTTTT. Translation: CASSHASGDTNEKLFF. The genes are TRBV19 and TRBJ1-4; maybe TRBD1 (6 bases). Germline V lookup: CDR1 LNHDA, CDR2 SQIVND (reference sequence). This CDR3 has 16 amino acids. Deletions cut 5 bases from V and 2 bases from J, with 15 bases between. Combining the CDR3 with reference TRBV19 and TRBJ1-4 gives the whole variable domain DGGITQSPKYLFRKEGQNVTLSCEQNLNHDAMYWYRQDPGQGLRLIYYSQIVNDFQKGDIAEGYSVSREKKESFPLTVTSAQKNPTAFYLCASSHASGDTNEKLFFGSGTQLSVL.

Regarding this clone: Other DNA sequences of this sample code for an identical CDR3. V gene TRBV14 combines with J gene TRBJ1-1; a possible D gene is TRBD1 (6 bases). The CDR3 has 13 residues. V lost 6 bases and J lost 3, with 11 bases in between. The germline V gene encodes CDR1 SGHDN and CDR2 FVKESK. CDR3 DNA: TGTGCCAGCAGTCTTCACAGGGACACTGAAGCTTTCTTT. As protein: CASSLHRDTEAFF.